What follows are 28 T cell receptor beta chains derived from one specimen sequenced in a study of early T cells in non-severe SARS-CoV-2 infection. One entry per CDR3 protein, called by TCRdb with MiXCR from the 5' RACE reads. The repertoire includes 50,000 to 65,000 distinct CDR3 sequences, around 10% of them detected once, and around 4% sits in the top ten. The sample was whole blood. The receptors originated from an adult who was a healthcare worker with PCR-confirmed SARS-CoV-2 infection or an uninfected control (not recorded which).

This clonotype was detected a few times. This rearrangement joins TRBV7-8 to TRBJ2-3, with D possibly being TRBD2 (6 bases). CDR1 and CDR2 from the germline V gene are SGHVS and FQNEAQ. CDR3 length: 13 residues. The V end was cut by 5 bases, the J end by 13 bases, with 19 bases between. The CDR3 loop reads CASSLRTGGGEYF. The CDR3 DNA reads as TGTGCCAGCAGCCTTCGGACTGGAGGAGGGGAGTATTTT.

The chain has TRBV5-4 and TRBJ2-1; TRBD1 matches 10 bases. Per the germline V gene, CDR1 is SGHNT and CDR2 is YYREEE (reference sequence). This CDR3 comprises 14 residues. Trimming cost V 4 bases and J 7 bases; bases outside gene matches: 5. The CDR3 region has the DNA TGTGCCAGCAGCCGACAGGGGGCACGTAATGAGCAGTTCTTC. This gives the protein CASSRQGARNEQFF.

This clonotype was seen ten or more times. This chain uses TRBV30 with TRBJ1-1, with 7 bases lining up with TRBD1. CDR1 and CDR2 from the germline V gene are GTSNPN and SVGIG (reference sequence). This CDR3 has 13 amino acids. J lost 4 bases, V lost 4 bases, and 6 bases had no gene match. CDR3 loop: CAWNIGQATEAFF. In nucleotides, the CDR3 is TGTGCCTGGAACATTGGACAGGCCACTGAAGCTTTCTTT.

This clonotype was detected ten times or more. The chain employs TRBV6-2 or TRBV6-3 and TRBJ2-1; 9 bases map to TRBD2. The CDR3 totals 15 residues. In germline, CDR1 is MNHEY, CDR2 SVGEGT. V shed 6 bases and J 5 bases; nucleotides not matched to a gene: 8. Here the CDR3 reads CASSPGTSFHNEQFF. CDR3 in DNA: TGTGCCAGCAGCCCCGGGACTAGCTTTCACAATGAGCAGTTCTTC.

This clonotype turned up a few times. This rearrangement joins TRBV6-5 to TRBJ2-7, with TRBD2 as a possible D gene (5 bases). Germline CDR1 is MNHEY and CDR2 is SVGAGI. This CDR3 region has 15 residues. V lost 7 bases and J 0 bases, leaving 16 bases between the germline ends. In DNA form, the CDR3 reads TGTGCCAGCAAGGTATCGCGGGCTCGCTCCTACGAGCAGTACTTC. Its protein is CASKVSRARSYEQYF.

This chain joins TRBV2 and TRBJ1-6; TRBD1 agrees at 7 bases. The J segment lost 7 bases and the V segment lost 6 bases, leaving 3 bases of the junction unmatched. CDR1 and CDR2 from the germline V gene are SNHLY and FYNNEI. The CDR3 runs 13 residues. The CDR3 DNA follows: TGTGCCAGCAGAGGGGGCATCAATTCACCCCTCCACTTT. Protein product: CASRGGINSPLHF.

The rearrangement links TRBV6-1 to TRBJ1-2, with D unresolved. Germline CDR1 and CDR2: MNHNS and SASEGT. The CDR3 covers 15 residues. V dropped 4 bases and J dropped 8 bases, with 20 bases sitting between them. The CDR3 protein is CASSVIMRLEYGYTF. CDR3 sequence (DNA): TGTGCCAGCAGTGTAATAATGAGATTAGAATACGGCTACACCTTC.

The rearrangement uses TRBV29-1 and TRBJ1-2, with D perhaps matching TRBD1 (5 bases). CDR1 is SQVTM, CDR2 ANQGSEA, per germline. The V end was cut by 2 bases, the J end by 3 bases, with 7 bases between. CDR3 length: 12 amino acids. CDR3 DNA sequence: TGCAGCGTTGAACGGGGGTACTATGGCTACACCTTC. It encodes CSVERGYYGYTF.

This clonotype was counted only a few times. The genes are TRBV10-3 and TRBJ1-4; D possibly corresponds to TRBD1 (5 bases). V gave up 4 bases and J gave up 3 bases, with 15 bases separating them. This CDR3 has 16 residues. CDR1 is ENHRY, CDR2 SYGVKD, per germline. CDR3 in DNA: TGTGCCATCAGTGCGGCAGGGTCGAGGGCTAATGAAAAACTGTTTTTT. This codes for CAISAAGSRANEKLFF.

This clonotype was seen repeatedly, ten times or more. The chain joins TRBV20-1 to TRBJ2-3; D call uncertain. Germline-derived CDR1 and CDR2 are DFQATT and SNEGSKA (reference sequence). The CDR3 is made up of 13 amino acids. Trimming removed 6 bases at V and 0 bases at J, with 10 bases between. The CDR3 DNA reads TGCAGTGCCACCATCGAGAGCACAGATACGCAGTATTTT. Amino acid sequence: CSATIESTDTQYF.

This clonotype was picked up many times. The chain employs TRBV6-5 and TRBJ2-3; 7 bases agree with TRBD2. The CDR3 is 15 residues long. Germline values: CDR1 MNHEY, CDR2 SVGAGI. Trimming took 5 bases from V and 0 from J; bases not matched to a gene: 5. CDR3 nucleotides: TGTGCCAGCAGTCGAGCGGGGAGAAGCACAGATACGCAGTATTTT. This encodes CASSRAGRSTDTQYF.

This clonotype was seen ten or more times. The chain has TRBV11-2 and TRBJ2-7; D call uncertain. Germline V gene sequence: CDR1 SGHAT, CDR2 FQNNGV. This CDR3 has 15 amino acids. V was cut by 0 bases and J by 3 bases, with 12 bases left in between. The CDR3 spells CASSLDRASYYEQYF. The DNA for the CDR3 is TGTGCCAGCAGCTTAGATCGGGCATCTTACTACGAGCAGTACTTC.

This clonotype was seen at least ten times. The chain carries TRBV7-8 and TRBJ2-3, with D hard to call. Germline V CDR1 and CDR2: SGHVS, FQNEAQ. V was pared by 2 bases and J by 3 bases, with 12 bases between. The CDR3 has 15 amino acids. The CDR3 is CASSLTVQPTDTQYF. CDR3 nucleotide sequence: TGTGCCAGCAGCTTAACGGTACAACCGACAGATACGCAGTATTTT.

This clonotype was picked up many times. The chain uses TRBV7-2 and TRBJ2-5; D may be TRBD1 (6 bases). Germline V lookup: CDR1 SGHTA, CDR2 FQGNSA. The CDR3 runs 13 residues. Trimming took 4 bases from V and 2 from J, leaving 8 bases between them. CDR3: CASSYRAQETQYF. The CDR3 nucleotides read TGTGCCAGCAGCTACAGGGCGCAAGAGACCCAGTACTTC.

This clonotype showed up just a few times. The chain recombines TRBV28 with TRBJ2-6; D gene unclear. Germline V gene sequence: CDR1 MDHEN, CDR2 SYDVKM. CDR3 length: 14 residues. V lost 7 bases and J lost 0, with 7 bases in between. CDR3 DNA sequence: TGTGCCAGCACCGAGAGCTCTGGGGCCAACGTCCTGACTTTC. This gives the protein CASTESSGANVLTF. Full variable domain (missing parts from reference TRBV28 and TRBJ2-6): DVKVTQSSRYLVKRTGEKVFLECVQDMDHENMFWYRQDPGLGLRLIYFSYDVKMKEKGDIPEGYSVSREKKERFSLILESASTNQTSMYLCASTESSGANVLTFGAGSRLTVL.

This clonotype was observed at least ten times. This chain joins TRBV3-1 and TRBJ2-3, with 8 bases identical to TRBD2. Germline V CDR1 and CDR2: LGHDT, YNNKEL (reference sequence). V was clipped by 5 bases and J by 5 bases; unmatched bases: 9. The CDR3 sequence is 15 residues long. CDR3 region: CASSGGLAVGDTQYF. As DNA, the CDR3 is TGTGCCAGCAGCGGTGGACTAGCAGTGGGAGATACGCAGTATTTT.

V and J are TRBV29-1 and TRBJ2-1, with a possible D match to TRBD2 (5 bases). The CDR3 runs 13 residues. Germline V gene sequence: CDR1 SQVTM, CDR2 ANQGSEA. Deletions cut 7 bases from V and 10 bases from J, with 20 bases between. CDR3 DNA sequence: TGCAGCGCCCGACCCGTTCCCGGGGAAGAGCAGTTCTTC. This translates into CSARPVPGEEQFF.

This clonotype was seen many times. V and J are TRBV6-1 and TRBJ2-7; D call uncertain. Germline loops: CDR1 MNHNS, CDR2 SASEGT. The V end was cut by 2 bases, the J end by 3 bases, with 11 bases between. This CDR3 spans 14 amino acids. CDR3 in amino acids: CASSESGNLYEQYF. The CDR3 coding sequence is TGTGCCAGCAGTGAATCTGGGAATCTCTACGAGCAGTACTTC.

This chain links TRBV29-1 with TRBJ2-7; D possibly uses TRBD1 or TRBD2 (5 bases each). Trimming left V 7 bases short and J 4 bases short, with 17 bases between. Germline V CDR1 and CDR2: SQVTM, ANQGSEA. CDR3 length: 13 residues. The CDR3 DNA sequence: TGCAGCGCCGGACCGGGACGATTATACGAGCAGTACTTC. Amino acid sequence: CSAGPGRLYEQYF.

This clonotype occurred a few times. This chain uses TRBV6-2 or TRBV6-3 with TRBJ2-1, with D unclear. The CDR3 extends over 13 amino acids. Trimming shortened V by 6 bases and J by 5 bases, and 11 bases separated the two germline ends. Germline V gene sequence: CDR1 MNHEY, CDR2 SVGEGT. The CDR3 loop is CASSRPSDNEQFF. As DNA, the CDR3 is TGTGCCAGCAGCCGACCGAGTGACAATGAGCAGTTCTTC.

The table lists this clonotype with many counts. The germline gene is not matched at one end of the junction; a read error may be the cause. The V call is TRBV5-6, the J call TRBJ2-7; maybe TRBD2 (6 bases). Germline CDR1 SGHDT, CDR2 YYEEEE. This CDR3 region has 13 residues. Here the CDR3 DNA reads TGTGCCAACAGCTTGGAATCGGGGGTCGAGCAGTACTTC. Translated, it gives CANSLESGVEQYF.

The V call is TRBV5-1, the J call TRBJ2-3; the D gene is possibly TRBD2 (5 bases). Trimming cost V 4 bases and J 2 bases, with 20 bases left between them. The CDR3 contains 17 residues. CDR1 is SGHRS and CDR2 is YFSETQ in the germline V gene. CDR3 residues: CASSPGLAGFNTDTQYF. In DNA form, the CDR3 reads TGCGCCAGCAGCCCTGGGTTGGCGGGCTTCAACACAGATACGCAGTATTTT.

With regard to this clonotype: This could be a read error, since a much larger clone is one nucleotide away. The rearrangement links TRBV7-2 to TRBJ2-7, with D unresolved. Germline V gives CDR1 SGHTA, CDR2 FQGNSA. The CDR3 spans 17 residues. Deletions cut 4 bases from V and 4 bases from J, with 23 bases between. Written as DNA, the CDR3 is TGTGCCAGCAGCTCATCAACCCGGCCCTTGGTAAGGTACGAGCAGTACTTC. Translating gives CASSSSTRPLVRYEQYF.

The gene calls are TRBV29-1 and TRBJ2-2, with D tentatively TRBD2 (6 bases). Germline CDR1 is SQVTM and CDR2 is ANQGSEA. The CDR3 runs 16 residues. With 6 bases removed from V and 0 bases from J, the gap between germline ends came to 17 bases. CDR3 loop: CSVRPGSVSNTGELFF. The CDR3 DNA follows: TGCAGCGTCCGTCCCGGGAGCGTCTCGAACACCGGGGAGCTGTTTTTT.

This rearrangement joins TRBV7-3 to TRBJ1-1; TRBD1 is a possible D gene (5 bases). Trimming shortened V by 8 bases and J by 2 bases, and 12 bases separated the two germline ends. The CDR3 has 13 amino acids. The germline CDR1 and CDR2 sequences are SGHTA and FQGTGA. CDR3 in amino acids: CASRQGRNTEAFF. For the CDR3, the DNA is TGTGCCAGCCGCCAGGGTCGCAACACTGAAGCTTTCTTT.

A few counts support this clonotype. This chain uses TRBV5-1 with TRBJ1-2; 7 bases line up with TRBD1. The CDR3 covers 12 residues. Germline V gene data show CDR1 as SGHRS and CDR2 as YFSETQ. The ends lost 6 bases at V and 9 bases at J; junction bases unmatched: 8. The CDR3 coding sequence is TGCGCCAGCAAGGGGGCTCGAATGAGCTACACCTTC. This encodes CASKGARMSYTF.

The chain has TRBV7-9 and TRBJ2-4; D is uncertain. The germline V gene encodes CDR1 SEHNR and CDR2 FQNEAQ (reference sequence). The length of the CDR3 is 14 residues. V gave up 5 bases and J gave up 7 bases, with 15 bases separating them. The CDR3 here is CASSDTGSRNIQYF. The DNA of the CDR3 is TGTGCCAGCAGCGACACCGGGTCCCGGAACATTCAGTACTTC.

The table lists this clonotype with many counts. The V and J genes are TRBV20-1 and TRBJ1-4; TRBD1 matches at 7 bases. Germline trimming cut 0 bases from V and 6 bases from J; bases unmatched to any gene: 10. Germline loops: CDR1 DFQATT, CDR2 SNEGSKA (reference sequence). This CDR3 spans 16 amino acids. As DNA, the CDR3 is TGCAGTGCTAGAGAATTCGGTACAGGGGTAGATGAAAAACTGTTTTTT. Translated, it gives CSAREFGTGVDEKLFF.